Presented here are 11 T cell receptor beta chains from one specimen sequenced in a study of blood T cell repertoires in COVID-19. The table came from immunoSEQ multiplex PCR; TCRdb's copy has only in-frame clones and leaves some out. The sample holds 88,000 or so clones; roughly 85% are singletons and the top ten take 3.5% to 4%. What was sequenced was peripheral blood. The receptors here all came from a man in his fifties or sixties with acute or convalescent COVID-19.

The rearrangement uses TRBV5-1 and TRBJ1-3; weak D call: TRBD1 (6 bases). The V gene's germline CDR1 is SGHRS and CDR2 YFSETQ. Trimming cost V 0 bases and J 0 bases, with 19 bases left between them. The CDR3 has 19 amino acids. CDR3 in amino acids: CASSLEGNRAFGSGNTIYF. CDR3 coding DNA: TGCGCCAGCAGCTTGGAGGGGAACAGGGCGTTCGGCTCTGGAAACACCATATATTTT.

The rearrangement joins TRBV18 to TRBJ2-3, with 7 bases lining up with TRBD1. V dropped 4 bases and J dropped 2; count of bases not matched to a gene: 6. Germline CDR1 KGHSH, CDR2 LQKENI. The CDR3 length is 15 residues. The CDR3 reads CASSLDRVDTDTQYF. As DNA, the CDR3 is TGTGCCAGCTCACTCGACAGGGTGGACACAGATACGCAGTATTTT. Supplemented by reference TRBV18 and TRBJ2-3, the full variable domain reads NAGVMQNPRHLVRRRGQEARLRCSPMKGHSHVYWYRQLPEEGLKFMVYLQKENIIDESGMPKERFSAEFPKEGPSILRIQQVVRGDSAAYFCASSLDRVDTDTQYFGPGTRLTVL.

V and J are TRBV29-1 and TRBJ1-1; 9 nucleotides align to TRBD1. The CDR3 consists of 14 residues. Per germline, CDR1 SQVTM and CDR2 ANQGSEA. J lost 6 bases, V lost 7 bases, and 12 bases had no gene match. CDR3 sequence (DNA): TGCAGCGCTAGTCCGGACAGGGGAAATGCTGAAGCTTTCTTT. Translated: CSASPDRGNAEAFF.

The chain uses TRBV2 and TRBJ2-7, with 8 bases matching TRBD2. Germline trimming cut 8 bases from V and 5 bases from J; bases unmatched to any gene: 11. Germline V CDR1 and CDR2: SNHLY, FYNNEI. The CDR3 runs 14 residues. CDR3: CASLIGLARDEQYF. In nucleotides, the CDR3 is TGTGCCAGCCTTATCGGACTAGCTAGGGACGAGCAGTACTTC.

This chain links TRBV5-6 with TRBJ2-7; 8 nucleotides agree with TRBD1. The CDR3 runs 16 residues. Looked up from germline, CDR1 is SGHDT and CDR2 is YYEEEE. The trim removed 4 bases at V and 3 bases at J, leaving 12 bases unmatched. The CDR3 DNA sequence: TGTGCCAGCAGCCACCAAACGGACAGGGTCTTCTACGAGCAGTACTTC. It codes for CASSHQTDRVFYEQYF.

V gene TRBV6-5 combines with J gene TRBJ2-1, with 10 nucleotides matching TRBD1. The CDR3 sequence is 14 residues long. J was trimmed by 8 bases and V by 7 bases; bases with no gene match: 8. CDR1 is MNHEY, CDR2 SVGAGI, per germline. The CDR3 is CASIRTGGGDEQFF. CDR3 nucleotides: TGTGCCAGCATTAGGACAGGGGGGGGTGATGAGCAGTTCTTC.

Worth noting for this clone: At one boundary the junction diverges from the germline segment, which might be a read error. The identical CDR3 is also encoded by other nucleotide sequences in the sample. The chain's CDR3 is CASSLVPREGEKLFF. The CDR3 region has the DNA TGTGCCAGTAGCTTAGTTCCCAGGGAAGGCGAAAAACTGTTTTTT. The J gene is TRBJ1-4, the V gene TRBV7-2; maybe TRBD1 (5 bases). The CDR3 has 15 amino acids. The germline gives CDR1 SGHTA, CDR2 FQGNSA.

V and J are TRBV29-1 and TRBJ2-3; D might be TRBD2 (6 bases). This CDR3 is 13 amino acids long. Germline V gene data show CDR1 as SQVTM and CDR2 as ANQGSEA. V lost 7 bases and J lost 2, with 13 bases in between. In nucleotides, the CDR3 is TGCAGCGCTGGGGGAGGATACACAGATACGCAGTATTTT. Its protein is CSAGGGYTDTQYF.

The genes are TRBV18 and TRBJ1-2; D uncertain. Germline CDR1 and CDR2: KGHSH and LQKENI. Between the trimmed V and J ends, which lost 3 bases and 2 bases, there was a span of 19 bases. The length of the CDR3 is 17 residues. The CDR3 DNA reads TGTGCCAGCTCACCCGCAGTGGTTTCGGGGTCCAACTATGGCTACACCTTC. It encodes CASSPAVVSGSNYGYTF.

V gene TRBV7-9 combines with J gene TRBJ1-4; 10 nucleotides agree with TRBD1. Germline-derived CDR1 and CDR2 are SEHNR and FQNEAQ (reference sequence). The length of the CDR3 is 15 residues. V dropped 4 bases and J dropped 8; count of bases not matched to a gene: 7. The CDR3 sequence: CASSSRTGGIEKLFF. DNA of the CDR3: TGTGCCAGCAGCTCACGGACAGGGGGAATAGAAAAACTGTTTTTT.

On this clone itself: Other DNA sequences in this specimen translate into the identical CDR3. CDR3 bases: TGTGCCAGCAGCTTAGTCGGTGAGACCCAGTACTTC. It specifies CASSLVGETQYF. The J gene is TRBJ2-5, the V gene TRBV11-2; no clear D. Germline assignment: CDR1 SGHAT and CDR2 FQNNGV. V lost 1 base, J lost 5 bases, and 5 bases lay in between. The CDR3 runs 12 residues.